This T cell receptor beta chain was retrieved from a study of T cell repertoires in cytomegalovirus infection. Study overall: HLA-B-restricted CMV epitopes that are well studied were used alongside recently identified HLA-C-restricted ones. Both a matching HLA type and CMV infection were indicated by public TCR beta signatures. General study findings and limits: Accumulated public TCR beta family frequency recognized individuals carrying CMV together with the relevant HLA. There were HLA-C-restricted CMV-specific TCR beta clonotypes dominating the ex vivo response.

Of note for this clonotype: Its antigen is not identified.

Germline assignment: CDR1 DFQATT and CDR2 SNEGSKA (reference sequence). V lost 6 bases, J lost 4 bases, and 8 bases stayed unmatched. There are 14 residues in the CDR3. TCRdb called the reads again in MiXCR, with one record for every CDR3 protein. The table lists approximately 470,000 distinct CDR3 sequences, about two fifths of them singletons. The chain is built from TRBV20-1 and TRBJ2-3; 9 bases fit TRBD1. The sample in question was cultured PBMCs, obtained from culture after CMV antigen stimulation. This TCR was recovered from a human donor in good health (CMV status not recorded). Some clones in this sample may be carry-over from other donors' samples. CDR3 coding DNA: TGCAGTGCCCCGGGACAGGGACGAGCAGATACGCAGTATTTT. It yields the protein CSAPGQGRADTQYF.